These 2 T cell receptor beta chains came from one sample sequenced in a study of early stage breast cancer tumors. Sequencing used immunoSEQ multiplex PCR; TCRdb keeps in-frame clones, though not all of them. The sample gives about 28,000 clones, 80% of which show up once; about an eighth is in the top ten. Source material: blood. The receptors were gathered from a person aged 55 to 70 with breast cancer.

By share, this clone counts as medium-sized. The chain is built from TRBV5-4 and TRBJ2-7, with D tentatively TRBD2 (5 bases). The germline V gene has CDR1 SGHNT and CDR2 YYREEE (reference sequence). This CDR3 spans 16 amino acids. V shed 3 bases and J shed 5 bases, with 21 bases lying between them. CDR3 region: CASSYDPGSPRHEQYF. The CDR3 DNA reads TGTGCCAGCAGCTACGACCCGGGGTCTCCTCGCCACGAGCAGTACTTC.

This clone is medium-sized by share. The V gene is TRBV19, the J gene TRBJ1-5, with D tentatively TRBD1 (5 bases). The CDR3 is made up of 15 amino acids. From germline, CDR1 is LNHDA and CDR2 SQIVND (reference sequence). V was cut by 8 bases and J by 0 bases, with 14 bases left in between. The CDR3 loop is CASGPGRYSNQPQHF. The CDR3 DNA reads TGTGCCAGTGGCCCAGGGCGGTATAGCAATCAGCCCCAGCATTTT.